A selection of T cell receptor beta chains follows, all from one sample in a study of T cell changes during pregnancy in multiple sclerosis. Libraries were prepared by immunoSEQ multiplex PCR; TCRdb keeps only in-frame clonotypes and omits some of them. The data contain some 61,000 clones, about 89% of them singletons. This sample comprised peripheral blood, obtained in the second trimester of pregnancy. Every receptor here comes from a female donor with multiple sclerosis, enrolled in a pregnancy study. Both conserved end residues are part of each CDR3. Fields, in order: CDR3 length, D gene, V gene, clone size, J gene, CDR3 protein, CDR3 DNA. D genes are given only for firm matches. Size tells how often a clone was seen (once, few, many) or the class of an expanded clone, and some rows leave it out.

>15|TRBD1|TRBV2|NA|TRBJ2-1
CASSQDRGSYNEQFF
TGTGCCAGCAGCCAGGACAGGGGTTCCTACAATGAGCAGTTCTTC
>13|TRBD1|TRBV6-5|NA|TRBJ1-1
CASSRTGALEAFF
TGTGCCAGCAGTCGGACAGGGGCCCTTGAAGCTTTCTTT
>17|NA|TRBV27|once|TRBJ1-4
CASSLSFTRRADEKLFF
TGTGCCAGCAGTTTATCGTTCACTCGGAGGGCCGATGAAAAACTGTTTTTT
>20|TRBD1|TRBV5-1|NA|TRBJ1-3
CASSLGLNLGQGSVGNTIYF
TGCGCCAGCAGCTTGGGGTTAAATTTGGGACAGGGATCGGTTGGAAACACCATATATTTT
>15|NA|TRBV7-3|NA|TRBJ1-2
CASSAFTQGYRGYTF
TGTGCCAGCAGCGCTTTTACACAGGGTTATAGGGGCTACACCTTC
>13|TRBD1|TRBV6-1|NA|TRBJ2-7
CASSRDRAYEQYF
TGTGCCAGTTCCCGGGACAGGGCCTACGAGCAGTACTTC
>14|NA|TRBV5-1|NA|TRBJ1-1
CASSSQGGNTEAFF
TGCGCCAGCAGCTCCCAGGGAGGGAACACTGAAGCTTTCTTT
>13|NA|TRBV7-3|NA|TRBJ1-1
CASSLISQGEAFF
TGTGCCAGCAGCTTAATATCCCAGGGCGAAGCTTTCTTT
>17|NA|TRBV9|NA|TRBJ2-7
CASSVANLLSNSYEQYF
TGTGCCAGCAGCGTAGCTAATTTACTAAGCAACTCCTACGAGCAGTACTTC
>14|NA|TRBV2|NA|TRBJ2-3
CASSGGGRADTQYF
TGTGCCAGCAGTGGGGGGGGCAGGGCAGATACGCAGTATTTT
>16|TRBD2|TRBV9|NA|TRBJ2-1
CASSVGGGGVYNEQFF
TGTGCCAGCAGCGTAGGGGGCGGGGGGGTCTACAATGAGCAGTTCTTC
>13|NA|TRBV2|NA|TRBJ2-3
CASSGGRRDTQYF
TGTGCCAGCAGCGGGGGGCGGAGAGATACGCAGTATTTT
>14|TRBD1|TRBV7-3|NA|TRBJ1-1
CASSEGQGNTEAFF
TGTGCCAGCAGCGAAGGACAGGGGAACACTGAAGCTTTCTTT
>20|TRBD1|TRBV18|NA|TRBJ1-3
CASSPGQGSRAGGSGNTIYF
TGTGCCAGCTCACCTGGACAGGGGAGCCGCGCAGGGGGCTCTGGAAACACCATATATTTT
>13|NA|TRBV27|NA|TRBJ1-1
CASSLGVHTEAFF
TGTGCCAGCAGTCTAGGGGTCCACACTGAAGCTTTCTTT
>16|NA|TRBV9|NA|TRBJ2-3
CASSQSGGGTTDTQYF
TGTGCCAGCAGCCAGAGTGGTGGAGGGACCACAGATACGCAGTATTTT
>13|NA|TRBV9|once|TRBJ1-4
CASSVGVDEKLFF
TGTGCCAGCAGCGTCGGGGTGGATGAAAAACTGTTTTTT
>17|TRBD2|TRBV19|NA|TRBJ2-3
CASRGGLGLTSTDTQYF
TGTGCCAGTAGAGGGGGACTAGGGCTTACTAGCACAGATACGCAGTATTTT
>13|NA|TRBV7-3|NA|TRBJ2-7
CASSLNSGYEQYF
TGTGCCAGCAGCTTAAACTCGGGCTACGAGCAGTACTTC
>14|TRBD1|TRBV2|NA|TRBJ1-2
CASKTTGTGFGYTF
TGTGCCAGCAAAACGACCGGGACAGGGTTTGGCTACACCTTC
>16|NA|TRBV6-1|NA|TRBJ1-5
CASSEAGDYSNQPQHF
TGTGCCAGCAGTGAGGCAGGGGATTATAGCAATCAGCCCCAGCATTTT
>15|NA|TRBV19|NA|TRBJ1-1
CASSIGRWQGTEAFF
TGTGCCAGTAGCATAGGCAGGTGGCAAGGTACTGAAGCTTTCTTT
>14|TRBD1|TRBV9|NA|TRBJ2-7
CASSPGGTGDEQYF
TGTGCCAGCAGCCCCGGGGGGACAGGGGACGAGCAGTACTTC
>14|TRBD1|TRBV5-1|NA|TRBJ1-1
CASTVTGDNTEAFF
TGCGCCAGCACCGTGACAGGGGACAACACTGAAGCTTTCTTT
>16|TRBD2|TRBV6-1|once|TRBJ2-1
CASSALLAGGSNEQFF
TGTGCCAGCAGTGCCCTACTAGCGGGGGGGTCCAATGAGCAGTTCTTC
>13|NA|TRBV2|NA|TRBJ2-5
CASRAAVGETQYF
TGTGCCAGCAGGGCGGCAGTCGGAGAGACCCAGTACTTC
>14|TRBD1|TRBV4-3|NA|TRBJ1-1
CASSHAGTVTEAFF
TGCGCCAGCAGCCATGCCGGGACAGTCACTGAAGCTTTCTTT
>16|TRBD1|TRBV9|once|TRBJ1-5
CASSVGQGASGGPQHF
TGTGCCAGCAGCGTCGGACAGGGGGCTTCAGGCGGGCCCCAGCATTTT
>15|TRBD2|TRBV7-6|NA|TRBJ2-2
CASSREGRNTGELFF
TGTGCCAGCAGTCGGGAGGGCCGCAACACCGGGGAGCTGTTTTTT
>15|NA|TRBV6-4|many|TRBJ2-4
CASSVAGDSKNIQYF
TGTGCCAGCAGTGTAGCTGGGGACTCCAAAAACATTCAGTACTTC
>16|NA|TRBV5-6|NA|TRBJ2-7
CASSLEGRSWSYEQYF
TGTGCCAGCAGCTTGGAGGGGAGGAGTTGGAGTTACGAGCAGTACTTC
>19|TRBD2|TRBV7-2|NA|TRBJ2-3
CASSLSASGGSPHTDTQYF
TGTGCCAGCAGCTTATCGGCTAGCGGGGGGTCTCCGCACACAGATACGCAGTATTTT
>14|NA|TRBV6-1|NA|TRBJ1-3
CALRSSSTGNTIYF
TGTGCCCTGAGGTCATCCTCTACCGGAAACACCATATATTTT
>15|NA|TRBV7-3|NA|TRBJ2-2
CASSQDRALTGELFF
TGTGCCAGCAGCCAGGACAGAGCCCTCACCGGGGAGCTGTTTTTT
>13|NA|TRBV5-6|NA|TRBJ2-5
CASSLTGRETQYF
TGTGCCAGCAGCTTGACAGGGCGAGAGACCCAGTACTTC
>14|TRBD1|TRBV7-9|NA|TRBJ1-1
CASSAGQSDTEAFF
TGTGCCAGCAGCGCGGGACAGTCGGACACTGAAGCTTTCTTT
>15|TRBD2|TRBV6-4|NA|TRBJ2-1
CASSSLAGVDYEQFF
TGTGCCAGCAGCTCCCTAGCGGGGGTAGACTACGAGCAGTTCTTC
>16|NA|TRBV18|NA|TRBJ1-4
CASSPTKTIPNEKLFF
TGTGCCAGCTCACCAACAAAGACAATCCCTAATGAAAAACTGTTTTTT
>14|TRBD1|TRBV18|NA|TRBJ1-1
CASSRTGANTEAFF
TGTGCCAGCTCACGGACAGGGGCGAACACTGAAGCTTTCTTT
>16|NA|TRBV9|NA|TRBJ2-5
CASSVGGVGARETQYF
TGTGCCAGCAGCGTAGGTGGCGTTGGGGCCAGGGAGACCCAGTACTTC
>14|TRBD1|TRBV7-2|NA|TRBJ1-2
CASSTRQGAKGYTF
TGTGCCAGCAGCACAAGACAGGGAGCAAAAGGCTACACCTTC
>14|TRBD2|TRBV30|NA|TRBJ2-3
CAWETSGGTDTQYF
TGTGCCTGGGAAACTAGCGGGGGAACAGATACGCAGTATTTT
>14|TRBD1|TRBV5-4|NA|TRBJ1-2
CASSPGQVNYGYTF
TGTGCCAGCAGCCCCGGACAGGTTAACTATGGCTACACCTTC
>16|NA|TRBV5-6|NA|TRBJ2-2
CASSLMTQTNTGELFF
TGTGCCAGCAGCTTGATGACACAAACGAACACCGGGGAGCTGTTTTTT
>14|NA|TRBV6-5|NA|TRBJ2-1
CASSKTTGYNEQFF
TGTGCCAGCAGCAAAACGACTGGCTACAATGAGCAGTTCTTC
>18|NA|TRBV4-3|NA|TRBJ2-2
CASSQEGRGGAPTGELFF
TGCGCCAGCAGCCAAGAGGGTCGTGGGGGCGCCCCCACCGGGGAGCTGTTTTTT
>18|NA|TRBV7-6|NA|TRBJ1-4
CASSLVPPLQVPGEKLFF
TGTGCCAGCAGCTTAGTCCCCCCCCTACAGGTACCGGGTGAAAAACTGTTTTTT
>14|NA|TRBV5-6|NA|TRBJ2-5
CASSQIIRQETQYF
TGTGCCAGCAGCCAGATAATAAGACAAGAGACCCAGTACTTC
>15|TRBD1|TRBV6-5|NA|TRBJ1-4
CASRTRGTAPEKLFF
TGTGCCAGCAGGACCCGCGGGACAGCGCCTGAAAAACTGTTTTTT
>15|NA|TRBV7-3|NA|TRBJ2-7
CASSLTGQLSYEQYF
TGTGCCAGCAGCTTAACGGGGCAGCTGAGCTACGAGCAGTACTTC
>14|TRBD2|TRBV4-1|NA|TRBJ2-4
CASSKAGMENIQYF
TGCGCCAGCAGCAAAGCGGGGATGGAAAACATTCAGTACTTC
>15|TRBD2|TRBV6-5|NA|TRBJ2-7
CASSRTPGGGYEQYF
TGTGCCAGCAGCCGTACCCCGGGGGGGGGCTACGAGCAGTACTTC
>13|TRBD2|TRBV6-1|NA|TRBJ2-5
CASTPGLGETQYF
TGTGCCAGCACCCCGGGACTAGGAGAGACCCAGTACTTC